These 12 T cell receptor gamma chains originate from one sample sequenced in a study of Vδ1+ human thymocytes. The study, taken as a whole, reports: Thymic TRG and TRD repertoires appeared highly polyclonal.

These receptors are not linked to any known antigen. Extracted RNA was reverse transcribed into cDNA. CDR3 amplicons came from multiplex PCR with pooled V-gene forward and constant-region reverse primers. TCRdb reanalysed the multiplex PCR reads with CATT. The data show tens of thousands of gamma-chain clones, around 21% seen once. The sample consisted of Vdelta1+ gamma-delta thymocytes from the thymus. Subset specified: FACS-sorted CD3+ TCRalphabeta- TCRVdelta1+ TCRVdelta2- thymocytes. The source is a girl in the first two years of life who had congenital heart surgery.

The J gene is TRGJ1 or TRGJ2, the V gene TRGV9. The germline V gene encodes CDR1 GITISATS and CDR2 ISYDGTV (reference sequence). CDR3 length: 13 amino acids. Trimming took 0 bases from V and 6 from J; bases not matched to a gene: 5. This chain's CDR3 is CALWEVQTYKKLF. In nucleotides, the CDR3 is TGTGCCTTGTGGGAGGTGCAAACTTATAAGAAACTCTTT.

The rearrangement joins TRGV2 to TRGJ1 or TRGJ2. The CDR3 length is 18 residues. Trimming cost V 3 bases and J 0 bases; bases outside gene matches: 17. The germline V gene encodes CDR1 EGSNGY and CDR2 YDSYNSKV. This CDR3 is CATWDRQRRSVNYYKKLF. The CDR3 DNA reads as TGTGCCACCTGGGACAGGCAGAGGAGGAGTGTGAATTATTATAAGAAACTCTTT.

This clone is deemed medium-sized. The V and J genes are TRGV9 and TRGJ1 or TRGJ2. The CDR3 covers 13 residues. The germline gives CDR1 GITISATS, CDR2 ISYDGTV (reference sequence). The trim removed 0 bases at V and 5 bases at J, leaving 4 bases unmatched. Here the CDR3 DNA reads TGTGCCTTGTGGGAGGTGGCTCATTATAAGAAACTCTTT. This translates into CALWEVAHYKKLF.

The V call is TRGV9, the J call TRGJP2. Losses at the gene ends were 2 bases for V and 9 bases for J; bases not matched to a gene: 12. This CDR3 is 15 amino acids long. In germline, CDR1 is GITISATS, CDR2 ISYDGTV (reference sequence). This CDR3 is CALWEAHRRYWIKTF. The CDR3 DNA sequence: TGTGCCTTGTGGGAGGCCCATAGACGCTATTGGATCAAGACGTTT.

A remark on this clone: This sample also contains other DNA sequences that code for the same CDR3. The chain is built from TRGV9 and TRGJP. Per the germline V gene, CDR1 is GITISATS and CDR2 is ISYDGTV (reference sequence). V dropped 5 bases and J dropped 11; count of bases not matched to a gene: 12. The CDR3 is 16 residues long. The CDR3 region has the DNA TGTGCCTTGTGGGGAATGACGGTGATGGGCAAAAAAATCAAGGTATTT. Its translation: CALWGMTVMGKKIKVF.

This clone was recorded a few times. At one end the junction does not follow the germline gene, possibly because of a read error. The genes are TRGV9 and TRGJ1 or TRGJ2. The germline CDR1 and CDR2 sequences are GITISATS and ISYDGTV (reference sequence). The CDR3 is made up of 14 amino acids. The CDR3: CALWENLPYCKKLF. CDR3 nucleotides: TGTGCCTTGTGGGAGAACCTTCCTTATTGTAAGAAACTCTTT.

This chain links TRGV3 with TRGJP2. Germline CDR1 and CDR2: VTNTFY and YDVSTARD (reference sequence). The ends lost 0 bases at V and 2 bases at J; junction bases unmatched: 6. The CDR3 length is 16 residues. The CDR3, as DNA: TGTGCCACCTGGGACAGGGGGGGAAGTAGTGATTGGATCAAGACGTTT. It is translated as CATWDRGGSSDWIKTF.

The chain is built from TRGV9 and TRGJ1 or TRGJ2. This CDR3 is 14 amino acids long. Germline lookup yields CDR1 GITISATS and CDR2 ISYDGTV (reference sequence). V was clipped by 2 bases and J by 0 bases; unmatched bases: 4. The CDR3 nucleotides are TGTGCCTTGTGGGAGGAGACGAATTATTATAAGAAACTCTTT. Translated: CALWEETNYYKKLF.

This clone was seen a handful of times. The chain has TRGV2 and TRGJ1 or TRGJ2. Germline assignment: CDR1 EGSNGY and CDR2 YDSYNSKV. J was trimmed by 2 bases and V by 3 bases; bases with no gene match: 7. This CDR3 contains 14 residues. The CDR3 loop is CATWDRGDYYKKLF. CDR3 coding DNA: TGTGCCACCTGGGACCGAGGGGATTATTATAAGAAACTCTTT.

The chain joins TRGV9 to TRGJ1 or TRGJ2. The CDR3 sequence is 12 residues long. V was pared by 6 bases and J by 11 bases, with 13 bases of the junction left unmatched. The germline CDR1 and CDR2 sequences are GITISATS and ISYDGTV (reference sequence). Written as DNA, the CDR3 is TGTGCCTTGTGGACGACCGTAAGGGAGAAACTCTTT. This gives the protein CALWTTVREKLF.

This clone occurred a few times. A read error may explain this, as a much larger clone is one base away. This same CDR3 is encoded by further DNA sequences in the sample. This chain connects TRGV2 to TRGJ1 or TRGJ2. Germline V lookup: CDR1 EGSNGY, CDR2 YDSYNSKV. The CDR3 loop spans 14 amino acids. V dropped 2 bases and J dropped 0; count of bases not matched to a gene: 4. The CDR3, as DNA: TGTGCCACCTGGGACGCCCCGAATTATTATAAGAAACTCTTT. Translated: CATWDAPNYYKKLF.

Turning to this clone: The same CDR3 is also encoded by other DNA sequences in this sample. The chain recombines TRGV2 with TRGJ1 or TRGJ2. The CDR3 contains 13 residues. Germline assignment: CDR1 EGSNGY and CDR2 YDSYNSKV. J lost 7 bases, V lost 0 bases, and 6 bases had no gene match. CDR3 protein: CATWDGRRYKKLF. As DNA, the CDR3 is TGTGCCACCTGGGACGGGCGCCGGTATAAGAAACTCTTT.